The present T cell receptor (beta chain) was sequenced within a study of T cells in Graves' hyperthyroidism and ophthalmopathy. Study overall: Staff took peripheral blood when the initial diagnosis was made, before any treatment began. General study results and limits: Separation of ophthalmopathy from stable hyperthyroidism was achieved by a 13 V-J model. The majority of expanded thyroid clonotypes above 0.001 also appeared in blood.

CDR3 length equals 15 residues. Germline lookup yields CDR1 LNHDA and CDR2 SQIVND (reference sequence). Trimming at V came to 3 bases and at J to 7 bases, leaving 4 bases not matched to a gene. Fresh peripheral blood, roughly 9.6 ml, was the source of the PBMCs. Researchers amplified the TCR beta CDR3 regions from RNA transcripts. The primer set for the first-round RT-PCR of the TCR CDR3 was HTBI. Each CDR3 protein is one row after TCRdb ran MiXCR on the multiplex PCR reads. The table includes 600,000 to 650,000 distinct CDR3 sequences, about 17% detected once. With respect to this clonotype: Its antigen is unidentified.

Material for sequencing was blood. This chain joins TRBV19 and TRBJ2-1; 12 bases fit TRBD1. This TCR was recovered from a woman aged 25 to 45 with Graves' hyperthyroidism. The CDR3: CASSIGGQGANEQFF. CDR3 bases: TGTGCCAGTAGTATTGGGGGACAGGGGGCGAATGAGCAGTTCTTC.